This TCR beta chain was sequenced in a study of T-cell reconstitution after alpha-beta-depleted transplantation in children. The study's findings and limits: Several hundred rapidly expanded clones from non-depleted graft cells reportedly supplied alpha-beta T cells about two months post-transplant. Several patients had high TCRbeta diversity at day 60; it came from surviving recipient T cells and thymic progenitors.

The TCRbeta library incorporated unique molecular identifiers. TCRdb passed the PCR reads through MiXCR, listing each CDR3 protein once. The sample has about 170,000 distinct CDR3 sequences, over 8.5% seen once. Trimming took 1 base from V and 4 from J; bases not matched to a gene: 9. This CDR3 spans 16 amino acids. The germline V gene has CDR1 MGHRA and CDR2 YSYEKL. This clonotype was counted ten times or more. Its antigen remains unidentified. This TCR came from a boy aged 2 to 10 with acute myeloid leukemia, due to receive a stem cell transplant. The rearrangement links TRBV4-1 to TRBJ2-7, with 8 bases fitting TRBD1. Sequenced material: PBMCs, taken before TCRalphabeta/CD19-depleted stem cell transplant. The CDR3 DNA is TGCGCCAGCAGCCAAGTCTCCAGGACAGGGACGTACGAGCAGTACTTC. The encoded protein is CASSQVSRTGTYEQYF.